This passage covers 28 T cell receptor beta chains from one sample sequenced in a study of T cells in Graves' hyperthyroidism and ophthalmopathy. The TCR beta CDR3 regions underwent amplification using RNA transcripts as the source. The HTBI set primed first-round TCR CDR3 RT-PCR. MiXCR, applied by TCRdb to the multiplex PCR reads, yields one record per CDR3 protein. The sample yields roughly 510,000 distinct CDR3 sequences, around 21% seen once. Sequencing was carried out using blood. Receptors originate from a man between 18 and 35 years old with Graves' hyperthyroidism.

The table lists this clonotype with a few counts. The chain links TRBV10-3 to TRBJ1-2; TRBD1 is a possible D gene (6 bases). Germline lookup yields CDR1 ENHRY and CDR2 SYGVKD. The V gene lost 2 bases and the J gene lost 4 bases, with 8 bases spanning the gap. The CDR3 is 13 amino acids. CDR3 residues: CAISEGGSYGYTF. CDR3 bases: TGTGCCATCAGTGAGGGGGGCAGCTATGGCTACACCTTC.

Many counts were recorded for this clonotype. V and J are TRBV19 and TRBJ1-5; D is possibly TRBD1 (5 bases). Germline CDR1 reads LNHDA; CDR2 reads SQIVND (reference sequence). V was trimmed by 3 bases and J by 2 bases, leaving 14 bases between them. The CDR3 loop spans 16 amino acids. The CDR3 nucleotides read TGTGCCAGTAGTATGAAGGGGCGGCAGCGCAATCAGCCCCAGCATTTT. This codes for CASSMKGRQRNQPQHF.

Ten or more counts support this clonotype. This sequence joins TRBV6-5 and TRBJ2-7; D is possibly TRBD1 (6 bases). Germline V gene lookup returns CDR1 MNHEY and CDR2 SVGAGI. Trimming pared 11 bases from V and 5 bases from J, leaving 13 bases between. This CDR3 region has 11 residues. The chain's CDR3 is CAFPGVDEQYF. The CDR3 coding sequence is TGTGCCTTCCCAGGGGTGGACGAGCAGTACTTC.

In its sample, this clonotype was seen many times. The J gene is TRBJ2-7, the V gene TRBV7-2; 7 positions agree with TRBD2. The germline V gene has CDR1 SGHTA and CDR2 FQGNSA. This CDR3 is 17 amino acids long. J was trimmed by 2 bases and V by 3 bases; bases with no gene match: 13. The chain's CDR3 is CASSFPLGRTRAYEQYF. The CDR3 DNA reads TGTGCCAGCAGCTTTCCCCTCGGGAGGACCCGCGCCTACGAGCAGTACTTC.

This clonotype was seen at least ten times. The chain joins TRBV2 to TRBJ2-5; 8 positions agree with TRBD1. V gave up 6 bases and J gave up 5 bases; unmatched junction bases: 8. The germline V gene has CDR1 SNHLY and CDR2 FYNNEI. The CDR3 has 14 amino acids. The CDR3 here is CASRDDRGRETQYF. CDR3 coding DNA: TGTGCCAGCAGGGATGACAGGGGTAGGGAGACCCAGTACTTC.

This clonotype came up many times. The chain carries TRBV6-2 or TRBV6-3 and TRBJ2-2; 14 bases are a match to TRBD2. The CDR3 length is 18 residues. J gave up 1 base and V 1 base, and 2 bases lay outside the gene matches. Germline V lookup: CDR1 MNHEY, CDR2 SVGEGT. CDR3 loop: CASSYFGLAGGNTGELFF. The CDR3 DNA follows: TGTGCCAGCAGTTACTTTGGACTAGCGGGGGGGAACACCGGGGAGCTGTTTTTT.

The table lists this clonotype with many counts. The genes are TRBV19 and TRBJ1-1; no reliable D call. Trimming removed 4 bases from V and 0 bases from J, with 6 bases in between. This CDR3 is built from 13 residues. The germline V gene has CDR1 LNHDA and CDR2 SQIVND (reference sequence). CDR3: CASSTSLNTEAFF. In DNA, the CDR3 is TGTGCCAGTAGTACATCCTTGAACACTGAAGCTTTCTTT. The complete variable domain, with remaining parts taken from reference TRBV19 and TRBJ1-1, reads DGGITQSPKYLFRKEGQNVTLSCEQNLNHDAMYWYRQDPGQGLRLIYYSQIVNDFQKGDIAEGYSVSREKKESFPLTVTSAQKNPTAFYLCASSTSLNTEAFFGQGTRLTVV.

This clonotype appeared many times. The chain joins TRBV2 to TRBJ1-1; D gene ambiguous. Trimming took off 8 bases at V and 6 bases at J, with 7 bases between the two ends. CDR1 SNHLY and CDR2 FYNNEI come from the germline V gene. The CDR3 consists of 10 residues. CDR3 nucleotides: TGTGCCAGCGGGGAGCCTGAAGCTTTCTTT. Translated, it gives CASGEPEAFF.

This chain links TRBV27 with TRBJ2-3; D remains ambiguous. This CDR3 is 15 amino acids long. Trimming removed 1 base from V and 0 bases from J, with 8 bases in between. Germline V gene data show CDR1 as MNHEY and CDR2 as SMNVEV (reference sequence). CDR3 DNA sequence: TGTGCCAGCAGTTTATTAGCCCTCAGCACAGATACGCAGTATTTT. Protein product: CASSLLALSTDTQYF.

This clonotype was seen ten or more times. The chain employs TRBV20-1 and TRBJ2-7, with TRBD2 matching over 14 bases. With 6 bases clipped from V and 4 bases from J, the junction kept 8 bases outside the gene matches. The CDR3 has 15 amino acids. Germline loops: CDR1 DFQATT, CDR2 SNEGSKA (reference sequence). The CDR3 DNA is TGCAGTGCCCATAGACTAGCGGGGGGGTCTTACGAGCAGTACTTC. Amino acids: CSAHRLAGGSYEQYF.

This clonotype was detected many times. This chain uses TRBV5-1 with TRBJ1-2; no clear D. CDR1 is SGHRS, CDR2 YFSETQ, per germline. The CDR3 sequence is 13 residues long. V was cut by 2 bases and J by 2 bases, with 7 bases left in between. CDR3 protein: CASSFDTNYGYTF. The CDR3, as DNA: TGCGCCAGCAGCTTCGACACGAACTATGGCTACACCTTC.

In its sample, this clonotype was seen many times. V usage is TRBV19 and J usage is TRBJ1-5, with 8 bases that match TRBD1. Germline CDR1 and CDR2: LNHDA and SQIVND (reference sequence). The CDR3 spans 15 residues. V dropped 5 bases and J dropped 3; count of bases not matched to a gene: 6. CDR3 sequence: CASSPRQGINQPQHF. For the CDR3, the DNA is TGTGCCAGTAGTCCCCGACAGGGGATCAATCAGCCCCAGCATTTT.

Many counts were recorded for this clonotype. The chain is built from TRBV28 and TRBJ1-1; D gene unclear. The CDR3 consists of 13 residues. V lost 6 bases and J lost 4, with 12 bases in between. In germline, CDR1 is MDHEN, CDR2 SYDVKM. The CDR3 sequence: CASSWGGSTEAFF. The DNA of the CDR3 is TGTGCCAGCAGCTGGGGAGGCAGCACTGAAGCTTTCTTT.

This clonotype was recorded many times. The chain carries TRBV28 and TRBJ1-1, with a possible D match to TRBD1 (6 bases). CDR1 and CDR2 from the germline V gene are MDHEN and SYDVKM. This CDR3 has 11 amino acids. V was clipped by 5 bases and J by 11 bases, with 12 bases between them. The CDR3 DNA reads as TGTGCCAGCAGTCCCTACAGGGAGGCTTTCTTT. This codes for CASSPYREAFF.

This clonotype was seen at least ten times. The chain is built from TRBV27 and TRBJ2-2; the D gene is possibly TRBD2 (6 bases). The germline gives CDR1 MNHEY, CDR2 SMNVEV (reference sequence). The CDR3 is 15 residues long. V lost 0 bases and J 5 bases, leaving 10 bases between the germline ends. CDR3 in DNA: TGTGCCAGCAGTTTATCGCCCGGGGGAACCGGGGAGCTGTTTTTT. It translates to CASSLSPGGTGELFF.

V is TRBV3-1 and J is TRBJ1-1; no clear D. Germline-derived CDR1 and CDR2 are LGHDT and YNNKEL (reference sequence). The CDR3 is made up of 13 amino acids. V was pared by 1 base and J by 4 bases, with 7 bases between. The CDR3 DNA follows: TGTGCCAGCAGCCAAGGACCCATCACTGAAGCTTTCTTT. Protein: CASSQGPITEAFF. Together with reference TRBV3-1 and TRBJ1-1, the CDR3 gives the full variable domain: DTAVSQTPKYLVTQMGNDKSIKCEQNLGHDTMYWYKQDSKKFLKIMFSYNNKELIINETVPNRFSPKSPDKAHLNLHINSLELGDSAVYFCASSQGPITEAFFGQGTRLTVV.

This clonotype was observed many times. The DNA of the CDR3 is TGTGCCAGCAGCGTATACCCGGACTCCTACGAGCAGTACTTC. It is translated as CASSVYPDSYEQYF. V is TRBV9 and J is TRBJ2-7; D is undetermined. The V and J ends lost 1 base and 0 bases respectively, with 8 bases between them. The CDR3 totals 14 residues. CDR1 SGDLS and CDR2 YYNGEE come from the germline V gene.

This clonotype was seen ten or more times. The chain employs TRBV12-3 or TRBV12-4 and TRBJ1-1, with 8 bases that match TRBD1. V gave up 6 bases and J gave up 3 bases; unmatched junction bases: 9. The CDR3 consists of 15 residues. The chain's CDR3 is CASRNTGGRHTEAFF. The CDR3 DNA reads as TGTGCCAGCAGGAATACAGGGGGTCGGCACACTGAAGCTTTCTTT.

The table lists this clonotype with many counts. The rearrangement links TRBV12-3 or TRBV12-4 to TRBJ1-5; D is unclear. The CDR3 totals 15 residues. V was pared by 4 bases and J by 4 bases, with 14 bases between. The CDR3 DNA reads as TGTGCCAGCAGTTACAAGGGTTCAGCAAATCAGCCCCAGCATTTT. Amino acids: CASSYKGSANQPQHF.

The chain is built from TRBV6-1 and TRBJ2-7; D gene ambiguous. CDR1 and CDR2 (germline): MNHNS, SASEGT. The CDR3 covers 13 residues. The V and J ends lost 2 bases and 3 bases respectively, with 8 bases between them. The CDR3 sequence is CASSELANYEQYF. The CDR3, as DNA: TGTGCCAGCAGTGAATTAGCTAACTACGAGCAGTACTTC.

The J gene is TRBJ1-2, the V gene TRBV6-1, with D unresolved. The CDR3 loop spans 14 amino acids. Deletions cut 7 bases from V and 3 bases from J, with 15 bases between. Germline V gene lookup returns CDR1 MNHNS and CDR2 SASEGT. CDR3 bases: TGTGCCAGCACCTTGAAGGAGCGATACTATGGCTACACCTTC. The encoded protein is CASTLKERYYGYTF.

Turning to this clonotype: The junction shows a germline mismatch at one end, possibly a read error. The CDR3 sequence: CVSGTGTKGYEQYF. Here the CDR3 DNA reads TGCGTCAGCGGAACCGGGACTAAGGGCTACGAGCAGTACTTC. The chain carries TRBV5-1 and TRBJ2-7; the match to TRBD2 covers 7 bases. Germline-derived CDR1 and CDR2 are SGHRS and YFSETQ. The CDR3 runs 14 residues.

V and J are TRBV20-1 and TRBJ2-4; TRBD1 matches at 8 bases. V dropped 6 bases and J dropped 1; count of bases not matched to a gene: 14. In germline, CDR1 is DFQATT, CDR2 SNEGSKA (reference sequence). The CDR3 length is 17 residues. The CDR3 bases are TGCAGTGCCGGCGTGGCAGGGGGCTTCGGGGCCAAAAACATTCAGTACTTC. It is translated as CSAGVAGGFGAKNIQYF.

This clonotype was picked up many times. The gene calls are TRBV20-1 and TRBJ1-2; D is perhaps TRBD1 (6 bases). The CDR3 spans 13 residues. Trimming left V 6 bases short and J 4 bases short, with 15 bases between. Germline-derived CDR1 and CDR2 are DFQATT and SNEGSKA (reference sequence). The CDR3 here is CSAEAKGGYGYTF. CDR3 DNA sequence: TGCAGTGCCGAGGCGAAGGGGGGCTATGGCTACACCTTC.

The gene calls are TRBV20-1 and TRBJ1-5, with TRBD1 matching over 9 bases. Germline V lookup: CDR1 DFQATT, CDR2 SNEGSKA (reference sequence). V shed 6 bases and J 9 bases; nucleotides not matched to a gene: 12. This CDR3 region has 14 residues. The CDR3 coding sequence is TGCAGTGCACCGACAGGGGGGGCCCCTTGGCCCCAGCATTTT. It encodes CSAPTGGAPWPQHF.

The J gene is TRBJ2-2, the V gene TRBV28; D remains unclear. CDR1 is MDHEN, CDR2 SYDVKM, per germline. This CDR3 has 13 residues. Trimming left V 7 bases short and J 4 bases short, with 10 bases between. CDR3: CASKPDTTGELFF. CDR3 DNA: TGTGCCAGCAAACCCGACACCACCGGGGAGCTGTTTTTT.

This clonotype was seen repeatedly, ten times or more. The chain recombines TRBV12-5 with TRBJ2-2, with a weak D call TRBD1 (6 bases). Germline V CDR1 and CDR2: LGHNT, FRNRAP. The CDR3 loop spans 12 amino acids. V gave up 4 bases and J gave up 8 bases, with 8 bases separating them. This chain's CDR3 is CASGWGTGELFF. CDR3 in DNA: TGTGCTAGTGGTTGGGGGACAGGGGAGCTGTTTTTT. Full variable domain (outside the CDR3, taken from reference TRBV12-5 and TRBJ2-2): DARVTQTPRHKVTEMGQEVTMRCQPILGHNTVFWYRQTMMQGLELLAYFRNRAPLDDSGMPKDRFSAEMPDATLATLKIQPSEPRDSAVYFCASGWGTGELFFGEGSRLTVL.

Ten or more counts support this clonotype. The chain employs TRBV12-3 or TRBV12-4 and TRBJ1-1; tentatively, D is TRBD1 (6 bases). The CDR3 contains 15 residues. V lost 6 bases, J lost 2 bases, and 16 bases lay in between. CDR3 DNA sequence: TGTGCCAGCAGGTGGGGGCTTGGTAGTAACACTGAAGCTTTCTTT. This translates into CASRWGLGSNTEAFF.